These 2 T cell receptor beta chains came from one sample sequenced in a study of PD-L1 blockade in urothelial cancer. Data came from immunoSEQ multiplex PCR; TCRdb stores just in-frame clones and leaves some out. The sample has about 120,000 clones, approximately 90% seen once. Described time point: peripheral blood 6 weeks after treatment start. This sample comprised PBMCs, obtained around atezolizumab (anti-PD-L1) treatment. Source of these receptors: a man aged 60-69 years with urothelial cancer.

The chain combines TRBV5-1 with TRBJ2-3; D perhaps matches TRBD1 (6 bases). The germline V and J ends were trimmed by 4 bases and 4 bases, with 13 bases remaining between them. The CDR3 is made up of 14 amino acids. The germline V gene encodes CDR1 SGHRS and CDR2 YFSETQ. CDR3 residues: CASSDVQGPDTQYF. The CDR3 DNA sequence: TGCGCCAGCAGCGATGTACAGGGACCAGATACGCAGTATTTT.

The CDR3, as DNA: TGCGCCAGCAATTGGCTGAGCGGGAGCTCCTACAATGAGCAGTTCTTC. This encodes CASNWLSGSSYNEQFF. The chain uses TRBV5-1 and TRBJ2-1; 8 bases agree with TRBD2. Germline trimming cut 6 bases from V and 0 bases from J; bases unmatched to any gene: 8. The CDR3 covers 16 residues. CDR1 and CDR2 (germline): SGHRS, YFSETQ.